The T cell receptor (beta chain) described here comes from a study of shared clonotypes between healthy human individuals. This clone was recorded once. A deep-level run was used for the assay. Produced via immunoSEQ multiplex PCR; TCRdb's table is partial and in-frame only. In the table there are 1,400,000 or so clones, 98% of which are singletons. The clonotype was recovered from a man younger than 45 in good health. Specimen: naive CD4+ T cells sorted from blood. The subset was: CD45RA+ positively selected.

Written as DNA, the CDR3 is TGTGCCAGTAGTGGGCTAGGAGCCGGGGAGCTGTTTTTT. It codes for CASSGLGAGELFF. The chain is built from TRBV19 and TRBJ2-2; D unresolved. V was clipped by 5 bases and J by 6 bases, with 10 bases between them. Germline V gives CDR1 LNHDA, CDR2 SQIVND (reference sequence). This CDR3 is built from 13 residues. Full variable domain (rest looked up from reference TRBV19 and TRBJ2-2): DGGITQSPKYLFRKEGQNVTLSCEQNLNHDAMYWYRQDPGQGLRLIYYSQIVNDFQKGDIAEGYSVSREKKESFPLTVTSAQKNPTAFYLCASSGLGAGELFFGEGSRLTVL.